The T cell receptor (beta chain) described here comes from a study of shared clonotypes between healthy human individuals. Study-wide results and caveats: Unshared clonotypes carried lower generation probabilities than those common to all four donors.

TCRdb keeps only in-frame clones here, not all; method: immunoSEQ multiplex PCR. The data hold around 2.1 million clones, with 90% to 95% observed a single time. V was trimmed by 5 bases and J by 1 base, leaving 8 bases between them. Germline loops: CDR1 MNHEY, CDR2 SMNVEV (reference sequence). The CDR3 has 13 amino acids. Details on this clone: Its specificity is unknown. This same CDR3 is encoded by further DNA sequences in the sample.

The naive CD8 subset, CD45RO-negative cells positively selected for CCR7, excluded terminally differentiated effector memory CD45RA+ cells. The source material was naive CD8+ T cells from PBMCs. The genes are TRBV27 and TRBJ1-1; D gene ambiguous. This receptor was identified in a man younger than 30 in good health. Some clones in this sample may be carry-over from other donors' samples. The CDR3 loop reads CASSPFGNTEAFF. CDR3 sequence (DNA): TGTGCCAGCAGTCCCTTCGGGAACACTGAAGCTTTCTTT.